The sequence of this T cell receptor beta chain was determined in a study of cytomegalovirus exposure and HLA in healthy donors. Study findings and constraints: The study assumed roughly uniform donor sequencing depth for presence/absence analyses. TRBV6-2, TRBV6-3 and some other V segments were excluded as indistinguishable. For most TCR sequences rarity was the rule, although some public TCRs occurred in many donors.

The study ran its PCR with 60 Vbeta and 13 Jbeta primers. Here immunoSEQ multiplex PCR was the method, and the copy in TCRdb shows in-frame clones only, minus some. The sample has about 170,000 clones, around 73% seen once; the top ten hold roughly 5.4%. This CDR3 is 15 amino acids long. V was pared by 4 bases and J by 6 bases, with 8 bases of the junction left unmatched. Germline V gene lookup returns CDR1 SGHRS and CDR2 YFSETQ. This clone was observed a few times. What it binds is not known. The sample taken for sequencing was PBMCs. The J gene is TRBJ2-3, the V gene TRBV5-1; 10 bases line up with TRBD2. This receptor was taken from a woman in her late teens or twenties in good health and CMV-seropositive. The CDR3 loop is CASSPLSGGVDTQYF. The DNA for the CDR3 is TGCGCCAGCAGCCCATTAAGCGGGGGGGTTGATACGCAGTATTTT.